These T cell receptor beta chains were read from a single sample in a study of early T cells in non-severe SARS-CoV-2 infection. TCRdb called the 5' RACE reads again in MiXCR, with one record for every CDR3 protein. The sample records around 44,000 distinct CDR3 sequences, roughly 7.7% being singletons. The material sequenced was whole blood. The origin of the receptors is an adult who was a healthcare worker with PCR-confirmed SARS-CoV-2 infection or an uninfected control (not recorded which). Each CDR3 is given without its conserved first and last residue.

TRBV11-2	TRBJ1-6	ASSLEGASPLH
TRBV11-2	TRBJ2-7	ASSRLLGDSINEQY
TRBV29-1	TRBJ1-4	SVGEGREKLF
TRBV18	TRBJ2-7	ASSPRTESSYEQY
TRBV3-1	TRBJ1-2	ASSNRDKAEGYT
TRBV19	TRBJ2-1	ATSWGGPYNEQF
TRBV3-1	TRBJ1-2	ASSQFQGYGYT
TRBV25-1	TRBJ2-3	ASSDRTQY
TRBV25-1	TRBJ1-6	ASSDTGFYNSPLH
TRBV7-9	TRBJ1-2	ASSLTRGHANYGYT
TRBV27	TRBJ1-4	ASSYRATNEKLF
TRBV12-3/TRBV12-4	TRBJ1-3	ASSLAGAPGNTIY
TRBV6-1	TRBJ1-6	ATGGLGSNSPLH
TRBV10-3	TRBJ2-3	AISESGQVQDTQY
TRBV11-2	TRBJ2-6	ASSLFSSGANVLT
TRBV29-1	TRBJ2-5	SVAVQETQY
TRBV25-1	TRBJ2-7	ASSPTVTYEQY
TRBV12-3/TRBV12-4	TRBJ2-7	ASSWGLEQY
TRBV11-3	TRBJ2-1	ASSLAGTGKNEQF
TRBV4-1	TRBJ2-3	ASSPTSASTDTQY
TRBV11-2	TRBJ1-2	ASSLSQGARSHGYT
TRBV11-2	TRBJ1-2	ASSPLAGSYGYT
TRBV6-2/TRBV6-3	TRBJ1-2	ASSRLMGYT
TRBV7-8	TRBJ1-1	ASSQQGLTEAF
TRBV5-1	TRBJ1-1	ASSPRRQGANTEAF
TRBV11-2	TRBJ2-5	ASSYGLAGGKETQY